The present T cell receptor beta chain was sequenced within a study of shared clonotypes between healthy human individuals. CD45RO-negative, CCR7-positively selected cells formed the naive CD8 fraction, excluding terminally differentiated effector memory CD45RA+ cells. Sequencing was performed with immunoSEQ multiplex PCR; in TCRdb, only in-frame clones are kept and a portion is missing. The repertoire holds 650,000 to 800,000 clones, with just over 90% as singletons. This CDR3 is built from 11 residues. With 6 bases removed from V and 3 bases from J, the gap between germline ends came to 2 bases. The V gene's germline CDR1 is SEHNR and CDR2 FQNEAQ (reference sequence).

This chain uses TRBV7-9 with TRBJ2-2; no clear D gene. This TCR was sampled from a man aged 25-45 years in good health. The sequencing sample was made of naive CD8+ T cells sorted from blood. CDR3 nucleotides: TGTGCCAGCAGATACACCGGGGAGCTGTTTTTT. Translating it yields CASRYTGELFF. Full variable domain (outside the CDR3, taken from reference TRBV7-9 and TRBJ2-2): DTGVSQNPRHKITKRGQNVTFRCDPISEHNRLYWYRQTLGQGPEFLTYFQNEAQLEKSRLLSDRFSAERPKGSFSTLEIQRTEQGDSAMYLCASRYTGELFFGEGSRLTVL.